This T cell receptor beta chain was observed in a study of T cells in Graves' hyperthyroidism and ophthalmopathy. Study results and caveats: Expanded thyroid clonotypes (above 0.001) were mostly also found in blood.

J gave up 8 bases and V 0 bases, and 11 bases lay outside the gene matches. CDR3 length: 15 residues. Per germline, CDR1 DFQATT and CDR2 SNEGSKA (reference sequence). This clonotype was seen a few times. The antigen remains undetermined. The investigators amplified TCR beta CDR3 regions from RNA transcripts. The HTBI primer set was used in a first-round RT-PCR of the TCR CDR3. Each CDR3 protein is one row after TCRdb ran MiXCR on the multiplex PCR reads. The sample yields under 350,000 distinct CDR3 sequences, 15% to 20% seen once. This chain uses TRBV20-1 with TRBJ2-7; 9 nucleotides align to TRBD1. This receptor was taken from a woman between 45 and 60 years old with Graves' hyperthyroidism. Sequencing was performed on blood. CDR3 protein: CSARDTGTGLRQQYF. In nucleotides, the CDR3 is TGCAGTGCTAGAGATACCGGGACAGGGTTGAGGCAGCAGTACTTC.